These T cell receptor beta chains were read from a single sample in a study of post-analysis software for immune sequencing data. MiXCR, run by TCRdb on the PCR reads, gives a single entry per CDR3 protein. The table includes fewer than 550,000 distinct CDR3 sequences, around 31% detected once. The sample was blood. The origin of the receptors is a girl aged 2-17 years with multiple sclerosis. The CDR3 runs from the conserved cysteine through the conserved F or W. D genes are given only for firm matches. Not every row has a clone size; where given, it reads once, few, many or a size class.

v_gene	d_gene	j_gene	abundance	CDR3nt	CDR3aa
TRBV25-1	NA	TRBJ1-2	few	TGTGCCAGCAGTCTAGGTCTGGACTCCAAGGATGGCTACACCTTC	CASSLGLDSKDGYTF
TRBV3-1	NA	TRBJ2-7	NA	TGTGCCAGCAGCCAAGTCCACGGAGACGAGCAGTACTTC	CASSQVHGDEQYF
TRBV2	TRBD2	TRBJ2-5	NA	TGTGCCAGCAGCCTCCGGGGGGTGGGAGGAGAGACCCAGTACTTC	CASSLRGVGGETQYF
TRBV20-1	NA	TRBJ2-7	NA	TGCAGTGCTAGAGATCGGGGATATCTCTACGAGCAGTACTTC	CSARDRGYLYEQYF
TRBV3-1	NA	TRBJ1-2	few	TGTGCCAGCAGCCAAGATGCGACAGCTAACTATGGCTACACCTTC	CASSQDATANYGYTF
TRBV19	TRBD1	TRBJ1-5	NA	TGTGCCAGTACCCTCCGGGACAGGGGGAATCAGCCCCAGCATTTT	CASTLRDRGNQPQHF
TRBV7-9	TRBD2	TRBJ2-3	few	TGTGCCAGCAGCCCCCGCAGCGGGGGGCGGTTAGATACGCAGTATTTT	CASSPRSGGRLDTQYF
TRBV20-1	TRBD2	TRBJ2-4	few	TGCAGTGCTCGAGCGGGGGGAGCAAACATTCAGTACTTC	CSARAGGANIQYF
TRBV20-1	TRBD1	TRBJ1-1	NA	TGCAGTGCAAGCCCGGGACAGGGGCTGGGGAACACTGAAGCTTTCTTT	CSASPGQGLGNTEAFF
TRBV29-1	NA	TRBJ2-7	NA	TGCAGCGTTGTAGGTACCCAGATCTACGAGCAGTACTTC	CSVVGTQIYEQYF
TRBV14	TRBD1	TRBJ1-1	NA	TGTGCCAGCAGTCCGGACAGGGTGACTGAAGCTTTCTTT	CASSPDRVTEAFF
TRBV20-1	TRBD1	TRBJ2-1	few	TGCAGTGCTTGGACAGGGGGCCGTGACTACAATGAGCAGTTCTTC	CSAWTGGRDYNEQFF
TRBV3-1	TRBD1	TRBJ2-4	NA	TGTGCCAGCAGCCAAAAACCGGGACAGAGATACAAGCAGTACTTC	CASSQKPGQRYKQYF
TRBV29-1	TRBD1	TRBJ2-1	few	TGCAGCGTTGAAAAGGGGGCGACCTACAATGAGCAGTTCTTC	CSVEKGATYNEQFF
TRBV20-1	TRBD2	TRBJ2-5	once	TGCAGTGCTACCGAGCGGGGCTACCAAGAGACCCCGTACTTC	CSATERGYQETPYF